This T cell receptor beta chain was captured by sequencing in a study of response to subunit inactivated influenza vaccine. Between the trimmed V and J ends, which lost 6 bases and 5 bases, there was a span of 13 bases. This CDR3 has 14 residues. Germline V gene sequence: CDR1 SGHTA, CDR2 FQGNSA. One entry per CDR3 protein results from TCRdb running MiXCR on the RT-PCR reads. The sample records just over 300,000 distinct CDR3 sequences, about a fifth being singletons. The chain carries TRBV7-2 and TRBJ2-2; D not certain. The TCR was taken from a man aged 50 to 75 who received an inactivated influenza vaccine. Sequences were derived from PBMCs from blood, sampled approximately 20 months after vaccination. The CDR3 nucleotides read TGTGCCAGCAGACCAGCCCCCGGTACCGGGGAGCTGTTTTTT. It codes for CASRPAPGTGELFF.